These 15 T cell receptor beta chains share one sample of origin, sequenced in a study of human T cells and chemical hapten exposure. TCRdb independently ran MiXCR on the RACE reads; one entry per CDR3 protein. The profile shows about 200,000 distinct CDR3 sequences, around 25% of them singletons. Documented time point: patch test 3, about 24 weeks after DPC sensitization. Treatment specified: therapeutic diphenylcyclopropenone sensitization with weekly scalp DPC. The starting material was whole blood, obtained in connection with sensitization to the hapten diphenylcyclopropenone (DPC). The receptors were sampled from a woman in her thirties or forties with alopecia areata. Some clones in this sample may be carry-over from other donors' samples.

V usage is TRBV5-1 and J usage is TRBJ2-7, with D possibly TRBD2 on 5 matching bases. Between the trimmed V and J ends, which lost 4 bases and 4 bases, there was a span of 15 bases. CDR1 and CDR2 (germline): SGHRS, YFSETQ. The CDR3 spans 14 residues. CDR3 residues: CASSITAESYEQYF. CDR3 nucleotides: TGCGCCAGCAGCATCACAGCGGAGAGTTACGAGCAGTACTTC.

Ten or more counts support this clonotype. This rearrangement joins TRBV4-1 to TRBJ1-5; perhaps TRBD1 as D (5 bases). Germline V lookup: CDR1 MGHRA, CDR2 YSYEKL. The CDR3 is 16 amino acids. V was cut by 4 bases and J by 4 bases, with 17 bases left in between. The CDR3 loop reads CASSPLGIKGNQPQHF. DNA of the CDR3: TGCGCCAGCAGCCCCCTTGGTATTAAGGGGAATCAGCCCCAGCATTTT.

The gene calls are TRBV7-3 and TRBJ1-1, with 7 bases that match TRBD1. Trimming at V came to 5 bases and at J to 1 base, leaving 4 bases not matched to a gene. The CDR3 totals 14 residues. Germline V CDR1 and CDR2: SGHTA, FQGTGA. CDR3 region: CASSQNRGNTEAFF. CDR3 nucleotides: TGTGCCAGCAGCCAAAACAGGGGGAACACTGAAGCTTTCTTT.

This clonotype was counted between two and nine times. The chain has TRBV5-5 and TRBJ1-6; 7 bases fit TRBD1. Germline trimming cut 3 bases from V and 4 bases from J; bases unmatched to any gene: 4. This CDR3 has 15 amino acids. Per the germline V gene, CDR1 is SGHKS and CDR2 is YYEKEE (reference sequence). The CDR3 DNA follows: TGTGCCAGCAGCTCGACGGGACAGTATAATTCACCCCTCCACTTT. This translates into CASSSTGQYNSPLHF.

The chain combines TRBV5-5 with TRBJ2-3; no definite D call. Trimming pared 0 bases from V and 6 bases from J, leaving 8 bases between. Germline values: CDR1 SGHKS, CDR2 YYEKEE (reference sequence). The CDR3 totals 13 residues. CDR3 amino acids: CASSLAAADTQYF. The CDR3 DNA follows: TGTGCCAGCAGCTTGGCCGCTGCCGATACGCAGTATTTT.

The rearrangement uses TRBV4-2 and TRBJ2-7, with TRBD2 matching over 10 bases. The V and J ends lost 1 base and 6 bases, in that order; junction bases with no gene match: 9. This CDR3 region has 16 residues. CDR1 and CDR2 (germline): LGHNA, YNFKEQ. Here the CDR3 reads CASSQVLAGEQGEQYF. In DNA form, the CDR3 reads TGTGCCAGCAGCCAAGTCCTAGCGGGAGAGCAGGGCGAGCAGTACTTC.

This clonotype was detected ten times or more. The rearrangement joins TRBV7-2 to TRBJ2-7; D may be TRBD1 (5 bases). Germline V CDR1 and CDR2: SGHTA, FQGNSA. V gave up 2 bases and J gave up 2 bases, with 13 bases separating them. The CDR3 has 15 residues. The CDR3 DNA sequence: TGTGCCAGCAGCTTATCCCAGGGAATACCCTACGAGCAGTACTTC. Translating it yields CASSLSQGIPYEQYF.

The J gene is TRBJ2-7, the V gene TRBV20-1; 11 bases agree with TRBD2. The CDR3 runs to 13 residues. The germline V gene has CDR1 DFQATT and CDR2 SNEGSKA (reference sequence). Trimming at V came to 1 base and at J to 4 bases, leaving 0 bases not matched to a gene. This CDR3 reads CSARVAGGYEQYF. The DNA for the CDR3 is TGCAGTGCTAGAGTAGCGGGAGGGTACGAGCAGTACTTC.

V gene TRBV7-9 combines with J gene TRBJ1-1, with D hard to call. CDR1 SEHNR and CDR2 FQNEAQ come from the germline V gene (reference sequence). Trimming cost V 1 base and J 0 bases, with 6 bases left between them. The CDR3 has 14 residues. CDR3 nucleotide sequence: TGTGCCAGCAGCTTAGGAATGGTGAACACTGAAGCTTTCTTT. Translation: CASSLGMVNTEAFF.

The chain employs TRBV20-1 and TRBJ1-1; maybe TRBD1 (5 bases). Germline CDR1 and CDR2: DFQATT and SNEGSKA (reference sequence). Between the trimmed V and J ends, which lost 0 bases and 6 bases, there was a span of 14 bases. This CDR3 is built from 14 residues. CDR3 in amino acids: CSARDEPRGAEAFF. The DNA of the CDR3 is TGCAGTGCTAGAGACGAGCCGAGGGGCGCTGAAGCTTTCTTT.

In its sample, this clonotype was seen many times. The V and J genes are TRBV6-6 and TRBJ2-3; D gene uncertain. The V end lost 4 bases, the J end lost 6 bases, and 2 bases lay between the germline ends. CDR1 and CDR2 from the germline V gene are MNHNY and SVGAGI (reference sequence). This CDR3 spans 10 amino acids. CDR3 sequence reads: CASSSDTQYF. The CDR3 DNA follows: TGTGCCAGCAGTTCCGATACGCAGTATTTT.

This clonotype was counted many times. The CDR3 loop reads CASSHPGATGELFF. The CDR3 region has the DNA TGTGCCAGCAGCCACCCGGGGGCGACCGGGGAGCTGTTTTTT. V gene TRBV6-5 combines with J gene TRBJ2-2; D possibly uses TRBD1 or TRBD2 (6 bases each). V was pared by 6 bases and J by 5 bases, with 13 bases between. Germline V CDR1 and CDR2: MNHEY, SVGAGI. The CDR3 is 14 amino acids.

This clonotype was seen a few times. The rearrangement joins TRBV20-1 to TRBJ1-2, with 7 positions matching TRBD1. CDR3 length equals 13 residues. Germline V gene lookup returns CDR1 DFQATT and CDR2 SNEGSKA (reference sequence). J gave up 7 bases and V 5 bases, and 10 bases lay outside the gene matches. CDR3 amino acids: CSAADRAPGGYTF. CDR3 coding DNA: TGCAGTGCTGCCGACAGGGCGCCTGGTGGCTACACCTTC.

A few counts support this clonotype. The genes are TRBV7-9 and TRBJ2-1; 12 nucleotides agree with TRBD2. The CDR3 extends over 15 amino acids. V was clipped by 5 bases and J by 7 bases; unmatched bases: 6. Germline CDR1 is SEHNR and CDR2 is FQNEAQ (reference sequence). The CDR3 reads CASSARTSGTNEQFF. As DNA, the CDR3 is TGTGCCAGCAGCGCCCGGACTAGCGGGACTAATGAGCAGTTCTTC.

The chain has TRBV2 and TRBJ2-1; D is undetermined. Trimming cost V 6 bases and J 2 bases, with 8 bases left between them. CDR3 length equals 13 residues. Per the germline V gene, CDR1 is SNHLY and CDR2 is FYNNEI. As DNA, the CDR3 is TGTGCCAGCAGCGTGCGAACCTACAATGAGCAGTTCTTC. Amino acid sequence: CASSVRTYNEQFF. Based on the CDR3 plus reference TRBV2 and TRBJ2-1, the full variable domain is EPEVTQTPSHQVTQMGQEVILRCVPISNHLYFYWYRQILGQKVEFLVSFYNNEISEKSEIFDDQFSVERPDGSNFTLKIRSTKLEDSAMYFCASSVRTYNEQFFGPGTRLTVL.